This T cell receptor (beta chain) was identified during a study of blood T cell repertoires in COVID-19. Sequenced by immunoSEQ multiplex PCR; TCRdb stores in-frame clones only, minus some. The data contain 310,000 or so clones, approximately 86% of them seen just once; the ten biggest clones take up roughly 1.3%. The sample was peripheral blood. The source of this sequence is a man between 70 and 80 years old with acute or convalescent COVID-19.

CDR3 protein: CASSFTGQGDTQYF. The CDR3 DNA is TGCGCCAGCAGCTTCACCGGACAGGGGGATACGCAGTATTTT. This chain connects TRBV5-1 to TRBJ2-3; TRBD1 aligns across 9 bases. This CDR3 region has 14 residues. Germline trimming cut 2 bases from V and 6 bases from J; bases unmatched to any gene: 4. From germline, CDR1 is SGHRS and CDR2 YFSETQ.